This TCR beta chain was observed in a study of blood T cells in healthy people across ages. Using a J-beta primer mix together with a sample-barcoded 5' primer, a second PCR was run for roughly 6 to 11 cycles. TCRdb ran MiXCR on the 5' RACE reads and lists one entry per CDR3 protein. The table has around 700,000 distinct CDR3 sequences, 20% to 30% seen once. Turning to this clonotype: Antigen: not known.

Germline V gives CDR1 MNHNS, CDR2 SASEGT. The V end lost 3 bases, the J end lost 5 bases, and 17 bases lay between the germline ends. CDR3 size: 16 residues. Study results and caveats: Across the age range, TCR beta diversity per million T cells fell in a roughly linear way.

These data were also reused for a study on T cells of mothers and their children. That report notes: Regardless of relatedness, pairs show thymic selection shaping TCR recombination output in a similar manner.

Sequences were obtained from blood. V is TRBV6-1 and J is TRBJ2-1; perhaps TRBD2 as D (6 bases). This clonotype was obtained from a boy aged 5 to 17 in good health. CDR3 nucleotide sequence: TGTGCCAGCAGTGACGGAGGGGAACGATTCAACAATGAGCAGTTCTTC. Protein product: CASSDGGERFNNEQFF.